Following are 3 T cell receptor beta chains from one sample sequenced in a study of blood T cell repertoires in COVID-19. The protocol was immunoSEQ multiplex PCR, while the TCRdb copy is restricted to in-frame clones and leaves out a portion. The sample has some 100,000 clones, about 86% seen once. Sequencing was done on a sample of peripheral blood. The receptors were sampled from a woman in her 70s with acute or convalescent COVID-19.

A single count supports this clone. The chain uses TRBV5-6 and TRBJ2-7; 9 bases agree with TRBD1. V lost 2 bases, J lost 0 bases, and 6 bases stayed unmatched. The germline CDR1 and CDR2 sequences are SGHDT and YYEEEE. This CDR3 region has 16 residues. CDR3 DNA sequence: TGTGCCAGCAGCTTAACCCGACAGGGGGACTCCTACGAGCAGTACTTC. Protein sequence: CASSLTRQGDSYEQYF.

The table lists this clone with a few counts. The chain joins TRBV19 to TRBJ2-7; 10 bases are a match to TRBD1. The germline CDR1 and CDR2 sequences are LNHDA and SQIVND (reference sequence). This CDR3 has 15 residues. V trimming: 4 bases; J trimming: 5 bases; junction bases outside the gene matches: 8. CDR3 sequence (DNA): TGTGCCAGTAGTAAATATGCCGGGACAGGGGACGAGCAGTACTTC. The encoded protein is CASSKYAGTGDEQYF.

This sequence joins TRBV24-1 and TRBJ1-2; D not resolved. Germline V gene data show CDR1 as KGHDR and CDR2 as SFDVKD. Trimming took 2 bases from V and 1 from J, leaving 7 bases between them. This CDR3 has 14 residues. For the CDR3, the DNA is TGTGCCACCAGTGATTGGCGGCGTAACTATGGCTACACCTTC. Translation gives CATSDWRRNYGYTF.